A single sample is the source of the 14 T cell receptor beta chains below, sequenced in a study of control samples from healthy donors and cancer patients. Assay used: immunoSEQ multiplex PCR; TCRdb lists only in-frame clones, some missing. The sample has roughly 94,000 clones; 65% to 85% are singletons. Sample: PBMCs. These receptors were collected from a man aged 70 or older with lung cancer.

V and J are TRBV29-1 and TRBJ1-1; D is perhaps TRBD1 (6 bases). Germline V gene sequence: CDR1 SQVTM, CDR2 ANQGSEA. With 4 bases removed from V and 0 bases from J, the gap between germline ends came to 12 bases. The CDR3 has 14 amino acids. CDR3 bases: TGCAGCGTTGCGAATACAGGGATGAACACTGAAGCTTTCTTT. As protein: CSVANTGMNTEAFF.

This chain links TRBV6-4 with TRBJ1-2, with TRBD1 matching 11 bases. This CDR3 has 15 residues. J was trimmed by 7 bases and V by 3 bases; bases with no gene match: 7. Looked up from germline, CDR1 is MRHNA and CDR2 is SNTAGT. The CDR3 DNA is TGTGCCAGCAGTGAAGCGGTGGGGACAGGGGGTGGCTACACCTTC. This codes for CASSEAVGTGGGYTF.

This clone was seen a few times. The chain recombines TRBV25-1 with TRBJ2-1; TRBD1 aligns across 8 bases. V lost 2 bases to trimming and J lost 9 bases; unmatched junction nucleotides: 9. CDR1 and CDR2 (germline): MGHDK, SYGVNS. This CDR3 contains 15 residues. The CDR3 DNA follows: TGTGCCAGCAGTGAACAGGGGGCGCGAATAGGTGAGCAGTTCTTC. Translating it yields CASSEQGARIGEQFF.

The chain couples TRBV7-9 to TRBJ1-2; D is uncertain. V dropped 4 bases and J dropped 8 bases, with 20 bases sitting between them. The CDR3 runs 15 residues. Germline CDR1 reads SEHNR; CDR2 reads FQNEAQ (reference sequence). Written as DNA, the CDR3 is TGTGCCAGCAGCTACGCCGACCGGCTACCGTTGGGCTACACCTTC. This gives the protein CASSYADRLPLGYTF.

V usage is TRBV18 and J usage is TRBJ2-1; possibly TRBD1 for D (6 bases). Trimming removed 3 bases from V and 7 bases from J, with 19 bases in between. There are 16 residues in the CDR3. From germline, CDR1 is KGHSH and CDR2 LQKENI. CDR3 DNA sequence: TGTGCCAGCTCACCCCCCAGACAGGTCGGGCAAAATGAGCAGTTCTTC. This codes for CASSPPRQVGQNEQFF.

The chain combines TRBV7-2 with TRBJ1-1; D is perhaps TRBD1 (5 bases). The CDR3 contains 15 residues. Germline V gene sequence: CDR1 SGHTA, CDR2 FQGNSA. Trimming cost V 6 bases and J 0 bases, with 14 bases left between them. Here the CDR3 reads CASRSLTVMNTEAFF. The CDR3 nucleotides read TGTGCCAGCAGGTCATTGACAGTCATGAACACTGAAGCTTTCTTT. The complete variable domain, with remaining parts taken from reference TRBV7-2 and TRBJ1-1, reads GAGVSQSPSNKVTEKGKDVELRCDPISGHTALYWYRQSLGQGLEFLIYFQGNSAPDKSGLPSDRFSAERTGGSVSTLTIQRTQQEDSAVYLCASRSLTVMNTEAFFGQGTRLTVV.

For the CDR3, the DNA is TGTGCCACCAGCAGGACATCGGGAGGCTCCTATAATTCACCCCTCCACTTT. It specifies CATSRTSGGSYNSPLHF. This chain links TRBV15 with TRBJ1-6; D is uncertain. Germline lookup yields CDR1 LNHNV and CDR2 YYDKDF (reference sequence). The CDR3 consists of 17 residues. V was shortened by 3 bases and J by 0 bases, with 12 bases between the two germline ends.

V usage is TRBV7-2 and J usage is TRBJ2-7; no definite D call. V was pared by 6 bases and J by 2 bases, with 14 bases between. The CDR3 is made up of 14 amino acids. Germline CDR1 is SGHTA and CDR2 is FQGNSA. In DNA form, the CDR3 reads TGTGCCAGCAGAGTATCCGGTAACACCTACGAGCAGTACTTC. This sequence encodes CASRVSGNTYEQYF.

The table lists this clone with a count of one. V and J are TRBV5-1 and TRBJ2-2, with TRBD2 identical over 7 bases. CDR1 is SGHRS and CDR2 is YFSETQ in the germline V gene. J lost 1 base, V lost 1 base, and 4 bases had no gene match. The CDR3 length is 16 residues. CDR3 loop: CASSLTASGNTGELFF. CDR3 nucleotides: TGCGCCAGCAGCTTGACCGCTAGCGGGAACACCGGGGAGCTGTTTTTT.

The chain carries TRBV14 and TRBJ2-2; D call uncertain. The length of the CDR3 is 13 residues. Between the trimmed V and J ends, which lost 4 bases and 5 bases, there was a span of 8 bases. Germline V gene sequence: CDR1 SGHDN, CDR2 FVKESK. In DNA, the CDR3 is TGTGCCAGCAGCCGCCAAACAACCGGGGAGCTGTTTTTT. Protein: CASSRQTTGELFF. The full variable domain, in which reference TRBV14 and TRBJ2-2 provide the parts outside the CDR3, is EAGVTQFPSHSVIEKGQTVTLRCDPISGHDNLYWYRRVMGKEIKFLLHFVKESKQDESGMPNNRFLAERTGGTYSTLKVQPAELEDSGVYFCASSRQTTGELFFGEGSRLTVL.

This sequence joins TRBV27 and TRBJ2-5, with D possibly being TRBD1 or TRBD2 (6 bases each). CDR3 length: 16 amino acids. The germline V gene encodes CDR1 MNHEY and CDR2 SMNVEV (reference sequence). V gave up 1 base and J gave up 2 bases, with 14 bases separating them. The CDR3 sequence: CASSLLPRGLQETQYF. The CDR3 region has the DNA TGTGCCAGCAGTTTATTACCCCGGGGGCTACAAGAGACCCAGTACTTC.

The J gene is TRBJ2-4, the V gene TRBV27; 11 bases align to TRBD1. The CDR3 extends over 15 amino acids. Germline loops: CDR1 MNHEY, CDR2 SMNVEV (reference sequence). J was trimmed by 9 bases and V by 5 bases; bases with no gene match: 9. The CDR3, as DNA: TGTGCCAGCAGTCGTTCCCTCGGGACAGGGGGCATTCAGTACTTC. It codes for CASSRSLGTGGIQYF.

This clone occurred once. This chain joins TRBV28 and TRBJ2-7; TRBD1 agrees at 8 bases. This CDR3 is 11 amino acids long. Trimming took 2 bases from V and 12 from J; bases not matched to a gene: 3. CDR1 is MDHEN, CDR2 SYDVKM, per germline. The CDR3 DNA follows: TGTGCCAGCAGTTTACAGGGGGCCAGGTACTTC. The encoded protein is CASSLQGARYF.

The V call is TRBV6-1, the J call TRBJ1-6; maybe TRBD1 (6 bases). Trimming pared 1 base from V and 7 bases from J, leaving 11 bases between. The CDR3 runs to 15 residues. The germline V gene has CDR1 MNHNS and CDR2 SASEGT. The CDR3 loop is CASSEGPGANSPLHF. The CDR3 region has the DNA TGTGCCAGCAGTGAAGGGCCAGGGGCAAATTCACCCCTCCACTTT.